This T cell receptor (beta chain) was sequenced in a study of blood T cell repertoires in COVID-19 (dated by TCRdb to between 2020 and 2021). The study in broad terms: Collaborator samples came from the United States, Italy and Spain and covered acute and convalescent phases of COVID-19. The material from the prospective study consisted of cDNA or gDNA derived from T cells, B-cell-depleted T cells, or PBMCs. Deeply sampled blood TCRbeta repertoires from subjects exposed to, actively infected with, or recovered from COVID-19 were included in the dataset. The repertoires were released in a freely available public database meant as a resource for research on the immune response to SARS-CoV-2. The samples were drawn from the first 160 participants of the ongoing ImmuneRACE study and from 950 to 1,500 subjects provided by 6 global collaborators. Nearly every sample came with metadata listing a de-identified subject ID, COVID-19 status, age in years and sex. Where HLA class I and class II types were available, the types were taken from metadata supplied by the sample provider, not from assay-based typing. The full study reports these points: How much clinical and demographic metadata was included differed by source and by participant, and the metadata was provided uncurated.

CDR1 and CDR2 are read off the germline V gene (reference sequence) as MNHEY and SMNVEV. The CDR3 numbers 15 residues from cysteine through phenylalanine. The sequence is cut down to CDR3 DNA, 45 bases in frame from base 1. V gives up 3 bases and J gives up 8 bases, and the segment between their germline ends measures 17 bases. TCRbeta CDR3 regions were amplified from genomic DNA using the immunoSEQ Assay, a bias-controlled multiplex PCR. Turning to the authors' computational methods: The number of nucleated cells in each sample was estimated from the amplification of reference gene primers within the assay. Sequence reads were collapsed and filtered to measure the absolute abundance of every unique TCRbeta CDR3 rearrangement. Productive Simpson clonality was computed per sample as the square root of Simpson's diversity index over productive rearrangements. In TCRdb, the immuneACCESS table is reduced to in-frame sequences with V and J assigned. These tables do not hold every clone; where another copy was compared, an unresolved V gene accounts for under half, and the others remain unexplained. D and trimming come from the DNA, and the V and J calls and clone size come from that table. The sample table lists about 57,000 clones, about 88% of them with a count of one. The ten largest clones add up to about 4.7% of the sample.

Note on this clone: Its binding antigen is unknown. Base-call qualities are not available, and no considerably larger clone is one nucleotide away.

Whole blood was collected in K2EDTA tubes by collaborating institutions according to the institutions' own protocols. For TCRbeta analysis, collaborator samples were shipped as frozen whole blood, as isolated PBMCs, or as DNA extracted from either sample type. Sequenced sample: peripheral blood. The clonotype originates from a human donor in a cohort sampled during active COVID-19. The rearranged chain carries TRBV27 and TRBJ2-1; TRBD2 is a weak D gene call, 6 bases matching. The CDR3 region: CASSLPGENRDEQFF. The DNA sequence is as follows: TGTGCCAGCAGTTTGCCGGGAGAAAATCGGGATGAGCAGTTCTTC.